This section outlines one T cell receptor beta chain sequence together with its context. The target antigen is unknown. This record belongs to a study of cytomegalovirus exposure and HLA in healthy donors. The PCR made use of 60 Vbeta and 13 Jbeta primers. Sequenced by immunoSEQ multiplex PCR; TCRdb stores in-frame clones only, minus some. Its clone listing holds under 200,000 clones. Study conclusions and caveats: Data from an earlier analysis indicated that most TCR beta V segments were productive either about 90% or about 30% of the time.

This sequence originates from a man aged 30-40 years in good health and CMV-seronegative. Specimen: PBMCs.

DNA for the CDR3: TGTGCCAGCAGTTACGGGGGGGGAAACACCATATATTTT. It codes for CASSYGGGNTIYF. The V and J genes are TRBV6-6 and TRBJ1-3; TRBD1 might be the D (5 bases). V was shortened by 2 bases and J by 4 bases, with 6 bases between the two germline ends. This CDR3 region has 13 residues. In germline, CDR1 is MNHNY, CDR2 SVGAGI (reference sequence).